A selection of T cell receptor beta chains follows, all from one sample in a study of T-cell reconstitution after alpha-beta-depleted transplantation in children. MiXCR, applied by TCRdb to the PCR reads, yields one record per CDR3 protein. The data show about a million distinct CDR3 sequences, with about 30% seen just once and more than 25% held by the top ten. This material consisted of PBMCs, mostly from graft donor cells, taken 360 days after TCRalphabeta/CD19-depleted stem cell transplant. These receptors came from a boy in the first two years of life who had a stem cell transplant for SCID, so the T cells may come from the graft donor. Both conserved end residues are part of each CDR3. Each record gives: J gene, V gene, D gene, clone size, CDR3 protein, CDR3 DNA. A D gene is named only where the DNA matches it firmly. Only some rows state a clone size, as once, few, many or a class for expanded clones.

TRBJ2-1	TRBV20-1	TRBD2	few	CSARDSGLGYNEQFF	TGCAGTGCTAGAGATTCGGGACTAGGGTACAATGAGCAGTTCTTC
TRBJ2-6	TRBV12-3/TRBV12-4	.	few	CASSQQGSLSGANVLTF	TGTGCCAGCAGTCAACAGGGCTCCCTCTCTGGGGCCAACGTCCTGACTTTC
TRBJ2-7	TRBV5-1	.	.	CASSGLRGGYEQYF	TGCGCCAGCAGCGGGCTCAGGGGGGGCTACGAGCAGTACTTC
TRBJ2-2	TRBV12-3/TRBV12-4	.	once	CASSPAATGELFF	TGTGCCAGCAGCCCCGCGGCCACCGGGGAGCTGTTTTTT
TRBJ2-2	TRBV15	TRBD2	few	CATSNPRGASTGELFF	TGTGCCACCAGCAATCCGCGGGGGGCCAGCACCGGGGAGCTGTTTTTT
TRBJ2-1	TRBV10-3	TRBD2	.	CAISGTSGGCTEQFF	TGTGCCATCAGCGGGACTAGCGGGGGTTGTACTGAGCAGTTCTTC
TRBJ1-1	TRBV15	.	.	CATSRDLGAGTEAFF	TGTGCCACCAGCAGAGATCTGGGGGCAGGAACTGAAGCTTTCTTT
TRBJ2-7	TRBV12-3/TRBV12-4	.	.	CASSENSEAYEQYF	TGTGCCAGCAGTGAGAATAGTGAGGCGTACGAGCAGTACTTC
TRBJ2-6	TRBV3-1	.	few	CASSQNLRSSGANVLTF	TGTGCCAGCAGCCAAAATTTGCGGAGCTCTGGGGCCAACGTCCTGACTTTC
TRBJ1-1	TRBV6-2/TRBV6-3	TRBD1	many	CASSFDRGNTEAFF	TGTGCCAGCAGTTTCGACAGGGGGAACACTGAAGCTTTCTTT
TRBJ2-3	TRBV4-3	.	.	CASSDNVVDTQYF	TGCGCCAGCAGCGACAACGTTGTGGATACGCAGTATTTT
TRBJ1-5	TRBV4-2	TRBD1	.	CASSLVTGLDQPQHF	TGTGCCAGCAGCCTCGTGACAGGGCTAGATCAGCCCCAGCATTTT
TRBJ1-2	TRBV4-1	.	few	CASSQEGQQTPYGYTF	TGCGCCAGCAGCCAAGAGGGTCAACAGACGCCCTATGGCTACACCTTC
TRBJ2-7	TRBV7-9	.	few	CASSRADYEQYF	TGTGCCAGCAGCCGTGCGGATTACGAGCAGTACTTC
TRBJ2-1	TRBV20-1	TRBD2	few	CSARGSGGAVDGEQFF	TGCAGTGCTAGAGGTAGCGGGGGGGCGGTTGATGGTGAGCAGTTCTTC
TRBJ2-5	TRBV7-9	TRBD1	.	CASSPKGALQETQYF	TGTGCCAGCAGCCCGAAGGGGGCCCTCCAAGAGACCCAGTACTTC
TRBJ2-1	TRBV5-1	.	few	CASSFGTYPEQFF	TGCGCCAGCAGCTTCGGGACCTACCCCGAGCAGTTCTTC
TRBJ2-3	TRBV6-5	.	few	CASSRARDTQYF	TGTGCCAGCAGTAGGGCCAGAGATACGCAGTATTTT
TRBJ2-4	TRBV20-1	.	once	CSAQGPRDIQYF	TGCAGTGCTCAAGGGCCGCGGGACATTCAGTACTTC
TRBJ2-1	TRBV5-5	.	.	CASSLDPAPRRIEQFF	TGTGCCAGCAGCTTGGATCCGGCTCCCCGACGAATTGAGCAGTTCTTC
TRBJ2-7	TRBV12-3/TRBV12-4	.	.	CASSLGGGATYEQYF	TGTGCCAGCAGTTTGGGCGGTGGGGCCACCTACGAGCAGTACTTC
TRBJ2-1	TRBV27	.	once	CASSLSPSKGRNEQFF	TGTGCCAGCAGTTTATCACCTTCGAAGGGGCGGAATGAGCAGTTCTTC
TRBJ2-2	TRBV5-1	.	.	CASSRIPGQLNTGELFF	TGCGCCAGCAGCCGAATCCCGGGACAACTAAACACCGGGGAGCTGTTTTTT
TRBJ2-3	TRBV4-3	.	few	CASSPQLGAATDTQYF	TGCGCCAGCAGCCCCCAGTTGGGCGCGGCCACAGATACGCAGTATTTT
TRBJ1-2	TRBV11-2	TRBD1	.	CASSPGTAGYGYTF	TGTGCCAGCAGCCCCGGGACAGCTGGCTATGGCTACACCTTC
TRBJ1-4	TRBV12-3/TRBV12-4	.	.	CASSSNRARDEKLFF	TGTGCCAGCAGTTCAAACAGGGCCAGGGATGAAAAACTGTTTTTT
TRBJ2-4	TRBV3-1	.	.	CASSRGGGSIQYF	TGTGCCAGCAGCCGCGGTGGAGGTAGCATTCAGTACTTC
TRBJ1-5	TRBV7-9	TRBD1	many	CASSLGTGGGQPQHF	TGTGCCAGCAGCTTGGGCACAGGGGGTGGTCAGCCCCAGCATTTT
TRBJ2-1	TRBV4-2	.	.	CASSQDVWEVQFF	TGTGCCAGCAGCCAAGACGTTTGGGAGGTGCAGTTCTTC
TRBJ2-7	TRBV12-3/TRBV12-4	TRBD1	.	CASSTGGSHNYEQYF	TGTGCCAGCAGTACAGGGGGCTCGCATAACTACGAGCAGTACTTC
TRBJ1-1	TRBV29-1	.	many	CSVEWGRNTEAFF	TGCAGCGTTGAGTGGGGGCGCAACACTGAAGCTTTCTTT
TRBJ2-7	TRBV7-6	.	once	CASSLGDTTSYEQYF	TGTGCCAGCAGCTTAGGTGACACTACCTCCTACGAGCAGTACTTC
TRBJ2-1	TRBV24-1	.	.	CATSDPGMGVNEQFF	TGTGCCACCAGTGATCCTGGAATGGGGGTGAATGAGCAGTTCTTC
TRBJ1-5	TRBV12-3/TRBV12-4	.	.	CASSPGPQPQHF	TGTGCCAGCAGCCCGGGCCCCCAGCCCCAGCATTTT
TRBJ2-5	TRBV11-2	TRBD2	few	CASSLYSGGGETQYF	TGTGCCAGCAGCTTGTATAGCGGGGGAGGGGAGACCCAGTACTTC
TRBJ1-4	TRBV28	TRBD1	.	CASSFRDSIEKLFF	TGTGCCAGCAGTTTCCGGGACAGTATCGAAAAACTGTTTTTT
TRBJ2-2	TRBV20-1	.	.	CSAGGAGRKNTGELFF	TGCAGTGCTGGGGGGGCGGGACGCAAAAACACCGGGGAGCTGTTTTTT
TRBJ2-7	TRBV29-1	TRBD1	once	CSVEDRKQGVFYEQYF	TGCAGCGTTGAAGATCGGAAACAGGGGGTATTCTACGAGCAGTACTTC